This TCR beta chain was captured by sequencing in a study of cytomegalovirus exposure and HLA in healthy donors (dated by TCRdb to the late 2010s). In the study overall: An earlier analysis of approximately 640 of the donors reported roughly 300 Gb of sequence data and roughly 100 million unique TCR beta sequences from some 180 million T cells. The study combined high-throughput TCR immunosequencing, statistical association of individual TCRs with disease status, and machine learning to predict cytomegalovirus infection status. HLA typing covered class I and class II loci at four-digit resolution. Every repertoire in the discovery cohort had been generated on one and the same sequencing platform. To study patterns of TCR occurrence, a later analysis re-analyzed previously published TCR beta repertoires from several hundred donors and added high-resolution HLA genotyping. In a later genetic analysis, genome-wide SNP genotypes for about three fifths of the 666 donors were used, and that subset was treated as a discovery cohort. The study profiled the T cell repertoires of more than 500 subjects by immunosequencing and related them to cytomegalovirus serostatus. Donor age, sex, ethnicity and CMV serostatus were compiled alongside the repertoire data. The number of donors typed differed by locus, with roughly 629-640 for A, B, C, DRB1 and DQB1, more than 500 for DQA1, under 610 for DPA1, and around 460 for DPB1. About 330 gigabases of sequencing data and around 88 million unique TCR sequences made up an early release that covered approximately 700 HLA-typed donors. Because of strong linkage in the cohort, roughly five DR-DQ haplotypes were treated as single units for association and clustering. Of the 300 to 400 genotyped donors, 65% to 90% fell in the genetic ancestry cluster associated with self-reported Caucasian donors. The aim of the study was to test whether cataloging public T cell receptors could identify signatures of past pathogen exposure. Among 350 to 400 genotyped donors of the cohort, an average of around 240,000 unique TCR beta nucleotide sequences were sequenced per donor, approximately 20% of them non-productive. Besides the first cohort of hundreds of subjects, a separate validation cohort made up of 120 different subjects was used. In the later analysis, no new phenotypic data were used to find candidate immune exposures; instead, reliance was placed on TCR beta sequences and their occurrence across donors. In an earlier analysis of about 590 of the donors, high-throughput TCR beta sequencing was used to judge whether each TCR beta V gene segment behaved as functional or pseudogenic. The full study reports these points: Linkage disequilibrium might explain the correlated functional status among segregating V segments, but an unknown experimental factor could not be ruled out. Cytomegalovirus status was reported to be diagnosed by the classifier with high specificity and sensitivity in both the original and validation cohorts. In a later analysis, several top co-occurrence clusters were reported to appear linked to parvovirus B19, influenza, CMV and Epstein-Barr virus. In an earlier analysis of some 550 of the donors, most TCR beta V segments were observed in productive rearrangements about 90% or about 30% of the time, broadly matching IMGT annotations. An association between a missense DCLRE1C variant and V-gene and J-gene trimming of TCR beta chains was found in a later genetic analysis and replicated in an independent cohort. Sequencing depth was assumed to be roughly uniform across donors in the presence/absence analyses, though that assumption may not hold. When HLA alleles, especially DR and DQ, strongly co-occurred, TCR associations were difficult to assign to individual alleles. At a false discovery rate of 0.05, a later analysis linked 16,951 TCR beta sequences to specific HLA alleles. A cluster of highly shared sequence variants was judged likely to be a technical artifact of the sequencing pipeline. It was suggested by the authors that the approach could potentially be generalized to other disease states and immunological phenotypes. Compared with equally common non-associated chains, HLA-associated TCR beta chains in a later analysis were more clonally expanded and had lower generation probabilities. In the study, approximately 160 TCR beta chains were listed as associated with cytomegalovirus. In a later analysis, TCR association rates were found to vary across HLA loci, with the most associated TCRs seen for DRB1 alleles and the fewest for HLA-C alleles. Three of the identified cytomegalovirus-associated TCR beta chains were confirmed in vitro to be specific for cytomegalovirus antigens. HLA typing was unavailable for some donors at each locus, so association tests used only the typed subset. In a later genetic analysis, fewer N-insertions in productive TCRs were reported among donors in an Asian-associated ancestry cluster than the approximately 710-donor mean. A further reported finding was that TCR beta sequences accurately predicted the HLA-A and HLA-B alleles for most subjects in the first cohort. Most TCR sequences were observed very rarely across donors, whereas some public TCRs were present in many individuals. Immune exposure information for the cohort was limited to CMV serostatus. Only TCR beta chains were sequenced in this cohort, and the absence of alpha or paired-chain data limited detectable features. A later analysis found that most CMV-associated TCR beta chains appeared HLA-restricted, with HLA associations seemingly driven largely by CMV exposure. Because counts were too low, seventeen rarely observed V segments, including chromosome 9 orphons, were excluded from the earlier analysis of 587 of the donors. The 87-base-pair reads could not distinguish some IMGT-functional V segments, including TRBV6-2 and TRBV6-3, so those segments were excluded.

In total, about 650 healthy bone marrow donors made up the cohort. Cohort members were all nominally healthy when sampled, although unrecorded immune exposures were likely present. CMV serostatus was positive for more than 250 and negative for about 50% of the roughly 700 cohort members, and was not recorded for this donor. Each donor provided a peripheral blood sample, and peripheral blood mononuclear cells were used for TCR beta sequencing. The Qiagen DNeasy Blood Extraction Kit was used to extract genomic DNA from the blood cell samples. Libraries came from the immunoSEQ multiplex PCR assay. For the multiplex PCR, a mixture combining 60 forward primers for TCR Vbeta segments and 13 reverse primers for TCR Jbeta segments was used. A multiplex PCR assay on genomic DNA amplified the CDR3 region of rearranged TCR beta genes. The amplified TCR beta libraries were sequenced on the Illumina HiSeq System as 87-base-pair reads. The authors' pipeline ran thus. A later analysis counted some 80 million unique TCR beta chains across the 690 or so repertoires, and roughly 11 million of these chains were shared by at least two donors. To remove PCR and sequencing errors, raw reads were error-corrected and collapsed into unique sequences using a nearest-neighbor algorithm that merged closely related sequences. CDR3 sequences were aligned to IMGT reference sequences to assign V, D and J gene segments. For a sequence to be retained, a match of at least six nucleotides was required to both a V gene segment and a J gene segment. A rearrangement was called productive if the CDR3 had no stop codons and remained in frame with V and J, and every other rearrangement was called non-productive. CDR3 was defined by IMGT convention, running from the second conserved V-encoded cysteine to the conserved J-encoded phenylalanine. Sequences without an unambiguous match to a single V gene segment were excluded from the earlier analysis of about 600 of the donors. In an earlier analysis of approximately 560 of the donors, a V segment was called functional when productive rearrangements were above 56.7%, and segregating when the standard deviation between donors exceeded 5%. To diagnose cytomegalovirus status from the catalog of TCR beta chain sequences, a statistical classification framework was built. V and J gene assignment, in a later analysis, came from comparing TCR nucleotide sequences with IMGT/GENE-DB human TR gene sequences. Using the TCRdist pipeline, a later analysis assigned CDR3 sequences along with most-parsimonious VDJ recombination scenarios. In a later analysis, each TCR beta chain was defined by its CDR3 amino acid sequence together with its V-gene family, and reads lacking a unique V-gene family were excluded. A later analysis removed 500 to 600 highly shared, low-generation-probability nucleotide sequences to deal with suspected cross-contamination and a sequencing artifact. In a later analysis, a clonal expansion index for each public chain was calculated from normalized within-repertoire ranks of inferred template counts. Generation probabilities in a later analysis came from a VDJ recombination model fitted to out-of-frame rearrangements, and those results were checked against IGoR. A later analysis scored TCR-TCR, TCR-HLA and TCR-CMV co-occurrence with hypergeometric tests, applying a repertoire-size bias correction to TCR pairs. False discovery rates were estimated in a later analysis by permuting HLA or CMV assignments 20 times. A later analysis grouped co-occurring TCRs with DBSCAN, adding TCRdist sequence similarity when clustering within HLA-allele-positive subsets. Co-occurrence clustering excluded repertoires with fewer than 30,000 or more than 120,000 public chains, plus five with anomalous nucleotide sharing. In its TCRdb copy, this immuneACCESS table keeps in-frame sequences only and misses some clones. Where compared with another copy, unresolved V genes explain less than half of these, and the others have no known cause. Clonal size and the V and J genes are those of that table, whereas D and trimming came from the DNA. This sample comprises 75,000 to 90,000 clones, less than 85% of them detected only once. The top ten hold around 15% of the sample.

From a lookup of the germline V gene, CDR1 and CDR2 are LGHNA and YSLEER. Including cysteine and phenylalanine, the CDR3 has 14 amino acids. The retained sequence is limited to the CDR3, 42 bases, with the frame set at the first base. The V end loses 3 bases and the J end loses 4 bases, and a stretch of 13 bases separates them. A note on this clone: Its target antigen remains unknown. No quality values exist for individual bases; no much larger clone is one base distant.

The clonotype was recovered from a human donor in good health. The sequence joins TRBV4-3 to TRBJ2-7; TRBD2 is a possible D gene, resting on 6 matching bases. The sequenced material came from PBMCs. The CDR3 sequence is CASSQNTGGYEQYF. The DNA is as follows: TGCGCCAGCAGCCAGAACACTGGGGGGTACGAGCAGTACTTC.